This is a list of T cell receptor beta chains from one sample in a study of radiation and T cells in renal cell carcinoma. TCRdb's copy holds only in-frame clones and misses some; the assay was immunoSEQ multiplex PCR. Found here are about 130,000 clones, approximately 85% of them singletons; the top ten hold 5.8%. The source material was blood, sampled from a patient whose treatment included radiotherapy and nephrectomy. The receptor set was obtained from a man aged 50 or older with renal cell carcinoma. CDR3s include the opening cysteine and the closing phenylalanine or tryptophan. A D gene is named only where the DNA matches it firmly. Where a row states a size, it is once, few, many or the class of an expanded clone; other rows omit it.

abundance	d_gene	v_gene	j_gene	CDR3nt	CDR3aa
NA	NA	TRBV18	TRBJ2-5	TGTGCCAGCTCACCGTCAGAGACCCAGTACTTC	CASSPSETQYF
NA	NA	TRBV10-2	TRBJ1-2	TGCGCCAGCAGTTTCGAGGCAGGGAGGAACTATGGCTACACCTTC	CASSFEAGRNYGYTF
NA	NA	TRBV27	TRBJ2-1	TGTGCCAGCAGTTTATATAGCGGAATCTCCTACAATGAGCAGTTCTTC	CASSLYSGISYNEQFF
few	NA	TRBV10-3	TRBJ1-1	TGTGCCATCAGGTACAGTGACACTGAAGCTTTCTTT	CAIRYSDTEAFF
NA	NA	TRBV19	TRBJ2-7	TGTGCCAGTAGCCAGGACAGTTGGTACGAGCAGTACTTC	CASSQDSWYEQYF
NA	TRBD2	TRBV10-3	TRBJ2-3	TGTGCCATAGGGACTAGCGGGAGGGCCTTCATAGATACGCAGTATTTT	CAIGTSGRAFIDTQYF
once	NA	TRBV6-5	TRBJ1-2	TGTGCCAGCAGCGTCACCTCAGGGGAGTATGGCTACACCTTC	CASSVTSGEYGYTF
NA	TRBD2	TRBV7-7	TRBJ2-7	TGTGCTAGCAGCTTAGCTAGCGGGGGCTACGAGCAGTACTTC	CASSLASGGYEQYF
NA	NA	TRBV28	TRBJ2-7	TGTGCCACCTTGGGCTCTGCGGGAGAGCAGTACTTC	CATLGSAGEQYF
NA	TRBD1	TRBV18	TRBJ2-7	TGTGCCAGCTCACCACAAGGGACAGGGGCGACCCCCTACGAGCAGTACTTC	CASSPQGTGATPYEQYF
NA	TRBD1	TRBV5-1	TRBJ2-7	TGCGCCAGCAGCCTGCAGCCGGGACAGGGGGACTACGAGCAGTACTTC	CASSLQPGQGDYEQYF
NA	NA	TRBV5-1	TRBJ2-7	TGCGCCAGCAGAGTCCAGGGGAGCTCCTACGAGCAGTACTTC	CASRVQGSSYEQYF
NA	NA	TRBV2	TRBJ1-2	TGTGCCAGCAGTGGACAGGATTCCTATGGCTACACCTTC	CASSGQDSYGYTF
few	NA	TRBV6-1	TRBJ1-1	TGTGCCAGCAGTGAAACCAGAGCTAACACTGAAGCTTTCTTT	CASSETRANTEAFF
many	TRBD1	TRBV5-1	TRBJ2-5	TGCGCCAGCAGCCCAAAGCCTCCGACAGGGCTGGGGCCCCAAGAGACCCAGTACTTC	CASSPKPPTGLGPQETQYF
NA	NA	TRBV7-9	TRBJ2-5	TGTGCCAGCAGCTTAAATATGAACCCACGAGAGACCCAGTACTTC	CASSLNMNPRETQYF
NA	TRBD2	TRBV27	TRBJ2-1	TGTGCCAGCAGTAACAGCGGGGGGATGAGCAATGAGCAGTTCTTC	CASSNSGGMSNEQFF
NA	NA	TRBV2	TRBJ1-5	TGTGCCAGCAGTTCGGAGGGGGATGGCAATCAGCCCCAGCATTTT	CASSSEGDGNQPQHF
NA	NA	TRBV7-9	TRBJ2-5	TGTGCCAGCAGCCCCGGACGGTTCCAAGAGACCCAGTACTTC	CASSPGRFQETQYF
NA	NA	TRBV6-6	TRBJ2-1	TGTGCCAGCAGTGAGATGATAGGCGACTACAATGAGCAGTTCTTC	CASSEMIGDYNEQFF
NA	NA	TRBV28	TRBJ2-7	TGTGCCAGCAGGATCGGACAGACCTACGAGCAGTACTTC	CASRIGQTYEQYF
once	NA	TRBV5-5	TRBJ1-4	TGTGCCAGCAGCCCCCCAACTAATGAAAAACTGTTTTTT	CASSPPTNEKLFF
NA	NA	TRBV7-3	TRBJ1-2	TGTGCCAGCAGCCCCGGACACAACTATGGCTACACCTTC	CASSPGHNYGYTF
NA	NA	TRBV7-3	TRBJ1-3	TGTGCCAGCAGCTTAAACGGACCTCGCTCTGGAAACACCATATATTTT	CASSLNGPRSGNTIYF
few	NA	TRBV4-2	TRBJ2-2	TGTGCCAGCAGCCAAGCCATCCCCCTTACCAACACCGGGGAGCTGTTTTTT	CASSQAIPLTNTGELFF
NA	TRBD1	TRBV7-2	TRBJ1-5	TGTGCCAGCAGCACCCGACAGGGTACATCCCCAAGTCAGCCCCAGCATTTT	CASSTRQGTSPSQPQHF
once	NA	TRBV13	TRBJ2-3	TGTGCCAGCAGCTTAGGTCCCGGGTACACAGATACGCAGTATTTT	CASSLGPGYTDTQYF
NA	TRBD1	TRBV2	TRBJ1-4	TGTGCCAGCAGTGATTCCCGACAGGGGAATAATGAAAAACTGTTTTTT	CASSDSRQGNNEKLFF
NA	TRBD2	TRBV6-5	TRBJ2-1	TGTGCCAGCAGGGAGCGGGGGGCCCTCGGTGAGCAGTTCTTC	CASRERGALGEQFF
once	NA	TRBV2	TRBJ2-5	TGTGCCAGCAGTTCTCAGGAAGAGACCCAGTACTTC	CASSSQEETQYF
NA	TRBD2	TRBV4-2	TRBJ2-7	TGTGCCAGCAGCCGTGGACTAGCGGGGGGTACAGCCTACGAGCAGTACTTC	CASSRGLAGGTAYEQYF
NA	TRBD1	TRBV19	TRBJ1-2	TGTGCCAGTAGTCCAACCGGGACAGGGGTGTCCGGCTACACCTTC	CASSPTGTGVSGYTF
NA	TRBD1	TRBV30	TRBJ1-4	TGTGCCTGGAGTGGACAGGGCGGCGAAAAACTGTTTTTT	CAWSGQGGEKLFF
NA	TRBD1	TRBV28	TRBJ1-5	TGTGCCAGCAGTTTATATTCCGGGACAGAGTTTTATCAGCCCCAGCATTTT	CASSLYSGTEFYQPQHF
NA	NA	TRBV4-3	TRBJ1-6	TGCGCCAGCAGCCAAGGCACAGGGATTCGGTATTCACCCCTCCACTTT	CASSQGTGIRYSPLHF
NA	NA	TRBV4-2	TRBJ1-6	TGTGCCAGCAGCCAAGAGGTACAGCTCTATTCACCCCTCCACTTT	CASSQEVQLYSPLHF
NA	TRBD1	TRBV27	TRBJ2-7	TGTGCCAGCAGTCGGACAGGGAGCTCCTACGAGCAGTACTTC	CASSRTGSSYEQYF
NA	NA	TRBV25-1	TRBJ2-7	TGTGCCAGCAGTGATCCGGGACACGGATACTACGAGCAGTACTTC	CASSDPGHGYYEQYF
few	TRBD1	TRBV28	TRBJ2-7	TGTGCCAGCAGTTCCACTGGGACAGGGAACGAGCAGTACTTC	CASSSTGTGNEQYF
NA	NA	TRBV5-5	TRBJ2-3	TGTGCCTGCTCCCGCGGAGTTTATACGCAGTATTTT	CACSRGVYTQYF
few	TRBD1	TRBV28	TRBJ1-2	TGTGCCAGCACTCTTCAGACAGGGGCGGGAGGCTACACCTTC	CASTLQTGAGGYTF
NA	NA	TRBV7-9	TRBJ2-5	TGTGCCAGCAGCCCCCAGGGGGGGTTCGGACAGACCCAGTACTTC	CASSPQGGFGQTQYF
NA	TRBD1	TRBV30	TRBJ1-2	TGTGCCTGGAGCGTCGACAGGGTCGGCGGCTACACCTTC	CAWSVDRVGGYTF